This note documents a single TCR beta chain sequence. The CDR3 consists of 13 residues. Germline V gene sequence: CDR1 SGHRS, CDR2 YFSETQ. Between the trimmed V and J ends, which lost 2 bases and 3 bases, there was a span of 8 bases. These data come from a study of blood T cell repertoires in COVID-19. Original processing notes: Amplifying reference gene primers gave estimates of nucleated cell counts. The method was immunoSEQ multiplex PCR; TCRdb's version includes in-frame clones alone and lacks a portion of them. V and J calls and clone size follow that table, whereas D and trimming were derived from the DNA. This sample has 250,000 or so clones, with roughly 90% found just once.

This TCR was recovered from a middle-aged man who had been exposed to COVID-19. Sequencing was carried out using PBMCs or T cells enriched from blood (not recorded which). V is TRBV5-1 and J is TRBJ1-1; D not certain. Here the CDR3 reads CASSFIVDTEAFF. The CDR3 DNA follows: TGCGCCAGCAGCTTCATTGTTGACACTGAAGCTTTCTTT.